The entry below describes one TCR beta chain. The table came from immunoSEQ multiplex PCR; TCRdb's copy has only in-frame clones and leaves some out. The profile covers tens of thousands of clones, with 90% appearing a single time and roughly 7.2% taken by the ten largest. This entry belongs to a study of T cell changes during pregnancy in multiple sclerosis. V was cut by 5 bases and J by 6 bases, with 20 bases left in between. The CDR3 runs to 15 residues. Per germline, CDR1 SGHVS and CDR2 FQNEAQ. The sequencing here drew on CD8+ T cells from peripheral blood mononuclear cells, taken in the third trimester of pregnancy. This TCR derives from a female donor with multiple sclerosis, enrolled in a pregnancy study. The V and J genes are TRBV7-8 and TRBJ2-7; TRBD1 is a possible D gene (5 bases). CDR3 protein: CASSPGTDNLREQYF. CDR3 nucleotide sequence: TGTGCCAGCAGCCCCGGCACGGACAATCTTCGCGAGCAGTACTTC.